Below, 6 T cell receptor beta chains from the same sample are listed, as sequenced in a study of blood T cell repertoires in COVID-19 (dated by TCRdb to 2018 to 2020). Receptor libraries were prepared by the immunoSEQ multiplex PCR assay. TCRdb's version of the immuneACCESS table is confined to in-frame rearrangements and falls short of the full clone set. An unresolved V gene accounts for under half of the shortfall where checked; the remainder is of unknown origin. Within this sample are 200,000 to 250,000 clones, with 70% to 90% of them counted one time only. Clones ranked in the top ten supply about 5% of the sample. Sequencing input: peripheral blood. The receptors come from a middle-aged woman with acute or convalescent COVID-19.

This chain uses TRBV10-1 with TRBJ2-3, with 7 bases aligning to TRBD2. Losses at the gene ends were 5 bases for V and 3 bases for J; bases not matched to a gene: 2. Germline V CDR1 and CDR2: WNHNN, SYGVQD (reference sequence). The CDR3 runs 13 residues. The CDR3 protein is CASSQLATDTQYF. The CDR3 DNA follows: TGCGCCAGCAGTCAACTAGCGACAGATACGCAGTATTTT.

V and J are TRBV18 and TRBJ1-2; 10 nucleotides match TRBD1. Germline V gene sequence: CDR1 KGHSH, CDR2 LQKENI. The CDR3 runs to 16 residues. Germline trimming cut 3 bases from V and 2 bases from J; bases unmatched to any gene: 6. CDR3 sequence reads: CASSPIGTGENYGYTF. CDR3 DNA sequence: TGTGCCAGCTCACCTATCGGGACAGGGGAGAACTATGGCTACACCTTC.

The V gene is TRBV7-3, the J gene TRBJ1-2; 7 bases match TRBD1. CDR1 is SGHTA, CDR2 FQGTGA, per germline. The CDR3 is 18 residues long. V lost 5 bases to trimming and J lost 2 bases; unmatched junction nucleotides: 17. The CDR3 region has the DNA TGTGCCAGCAGCCCGACTTATCCCGAGACAGGGATAAACTATGGCTACACCTTC. It yields the protein CASSPTYPETGINYGYTF.

V and J are TRBV24-1 and TRBJ1-2, with D possibly TRBD1 on 6 matching bases. This CDR3 is built from 16 residues. Germline loops: CDR1 KGHDR, CDR2 SFDVKD. The V end was cut by 9 bases, the J end by 5 bases, with 24 bases between. This CDR3 is CATPSIITPRGYGYTF. In DNA, the CDR3 is TGTGCCACCCCATCGATCATTACCCCCAGGGGTTATGGCTACACCTTC.

The chain carries TRBV30 and TRBJ1-2; no clear D gene. V was cut by 3 bases and J by 8 bases, with 19 bases left in between. CDR1 and CDR2 (germline): GTSNPN, SVGIG (reference sequence). This CDR3 is built from 14 residues. CDR3 coding DNA: TGTGCCTGGAGCTTCCAAACCCGTAACTCGGGCTACACCTTC. Amino acid sequence: CAWSFQTRNSGYTF.

This chain joins TRBV28 and TRBJ1-3, with a tentative D call TRBD1 (5 bases). Trimming took 5 bases from V and 4 from J, leaving 18 bases between them. The V gene's germline CDR1 is MDHEN and CDR2 SYDVKM. The CDR3 consists of 16 residues. The CDR3 loop reads CASSLLGTGEGNTIYF. The CDR3, as DNA: TGTGCCAGCAGTCTCCTAGGGACGGGAGAAGGAAACACCATATATTTT.